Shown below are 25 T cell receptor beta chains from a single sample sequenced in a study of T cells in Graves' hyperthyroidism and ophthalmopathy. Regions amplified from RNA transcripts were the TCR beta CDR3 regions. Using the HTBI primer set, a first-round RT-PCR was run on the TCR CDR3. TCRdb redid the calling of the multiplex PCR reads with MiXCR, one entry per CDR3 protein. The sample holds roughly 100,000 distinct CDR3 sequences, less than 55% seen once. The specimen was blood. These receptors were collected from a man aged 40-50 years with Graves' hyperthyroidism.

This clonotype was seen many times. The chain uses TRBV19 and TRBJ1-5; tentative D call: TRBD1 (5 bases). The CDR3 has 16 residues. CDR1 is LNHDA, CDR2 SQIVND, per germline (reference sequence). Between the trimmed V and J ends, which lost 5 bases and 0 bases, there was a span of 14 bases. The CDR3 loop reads CASSPGFGASNQPQHF. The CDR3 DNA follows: TGTGCCAGTAGTCCGGGTTTTGGGGCTAGCAATCAGCCCCAGCATTTT.

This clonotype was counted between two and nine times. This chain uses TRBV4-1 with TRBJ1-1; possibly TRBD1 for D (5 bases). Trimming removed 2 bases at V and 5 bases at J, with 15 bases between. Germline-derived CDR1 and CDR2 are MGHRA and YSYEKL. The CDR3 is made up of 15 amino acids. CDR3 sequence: CASSQIGGSETEAFF. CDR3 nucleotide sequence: TGCGCCAGCAGCCAAATCGGGGGTTCGGAAACTGAAGCTTTCTTT.

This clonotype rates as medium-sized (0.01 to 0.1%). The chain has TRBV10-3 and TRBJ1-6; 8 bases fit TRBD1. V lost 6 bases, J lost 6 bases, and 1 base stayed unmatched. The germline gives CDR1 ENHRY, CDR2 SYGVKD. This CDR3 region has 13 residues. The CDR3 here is CAIRGQVNSPLHF. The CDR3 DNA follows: TGTGCCATCAGGGGACAGGTTAATTCACCCCTCCACTTT.

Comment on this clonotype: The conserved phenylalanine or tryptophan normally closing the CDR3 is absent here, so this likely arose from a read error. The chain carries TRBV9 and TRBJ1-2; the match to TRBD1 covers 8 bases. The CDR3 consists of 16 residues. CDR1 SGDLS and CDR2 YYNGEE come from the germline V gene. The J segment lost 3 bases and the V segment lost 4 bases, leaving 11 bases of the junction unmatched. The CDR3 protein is CASSQDWTGQDYGYTY. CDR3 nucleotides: TGTGCCAGCAGCCAAGATTGGACAGGGCAGGACTATGGCTACACCTAC.

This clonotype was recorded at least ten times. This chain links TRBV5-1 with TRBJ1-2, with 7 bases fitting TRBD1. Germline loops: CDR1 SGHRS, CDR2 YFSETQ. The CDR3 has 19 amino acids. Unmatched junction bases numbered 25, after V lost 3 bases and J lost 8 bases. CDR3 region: CASSSGVEGASLLISGYTF. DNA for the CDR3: TGCGCCAGCAGCTCGGGGGTAGAGGGGGCATCCCTGTTAATCTCGGGCTACACCTTC. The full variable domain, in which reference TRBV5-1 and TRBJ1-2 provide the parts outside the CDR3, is KAGVTQTPRYLIKTRGQQVTLSCSPISGHRSVSWYQQTPGQGLQFLFEYFSETQRNKGNFPGRFSGRQFSNSRSEMNVSTLELGDSALYLCASSSGVEGASLLISGYTFGSGTRLTVV.

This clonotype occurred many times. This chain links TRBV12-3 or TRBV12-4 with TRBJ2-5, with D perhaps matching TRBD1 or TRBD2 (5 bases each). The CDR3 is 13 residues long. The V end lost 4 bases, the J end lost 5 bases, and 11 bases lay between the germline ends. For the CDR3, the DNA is TGTGCCAGCAGTTCGAGTTGGGGGGAGACCCAGTACTTC. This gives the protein CASSSSWGETQYF.

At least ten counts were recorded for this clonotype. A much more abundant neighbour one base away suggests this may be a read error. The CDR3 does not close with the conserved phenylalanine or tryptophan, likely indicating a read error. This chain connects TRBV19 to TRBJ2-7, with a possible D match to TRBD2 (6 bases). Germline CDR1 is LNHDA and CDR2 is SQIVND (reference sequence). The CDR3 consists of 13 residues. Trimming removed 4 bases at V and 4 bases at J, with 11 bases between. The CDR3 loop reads CASSTLSGYEQYL. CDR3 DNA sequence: TGTGCCAGTAGTACCTTGAGCGGGTACGAGCAGTACCTC.

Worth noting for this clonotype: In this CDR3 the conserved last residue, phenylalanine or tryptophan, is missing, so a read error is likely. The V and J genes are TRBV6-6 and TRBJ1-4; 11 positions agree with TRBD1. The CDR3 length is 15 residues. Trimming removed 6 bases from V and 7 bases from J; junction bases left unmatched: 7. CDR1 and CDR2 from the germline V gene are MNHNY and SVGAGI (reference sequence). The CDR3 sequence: CASRTGQGAREKLFL. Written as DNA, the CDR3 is TGTGCCAGCAGGACCGGACAGGGGGCCCGTGAAAAACTGTTTCTT.

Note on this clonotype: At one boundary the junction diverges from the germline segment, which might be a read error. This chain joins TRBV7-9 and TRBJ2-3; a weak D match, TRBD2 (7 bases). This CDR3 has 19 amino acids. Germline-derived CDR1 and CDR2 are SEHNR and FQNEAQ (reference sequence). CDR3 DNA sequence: TGCGCCGGCAGCCAAGATGCCGGGGGGCGCCCCCTTAGCACAGATACGCAGTATTTT. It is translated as CAGSQDAGGRPLSTDTQYF.

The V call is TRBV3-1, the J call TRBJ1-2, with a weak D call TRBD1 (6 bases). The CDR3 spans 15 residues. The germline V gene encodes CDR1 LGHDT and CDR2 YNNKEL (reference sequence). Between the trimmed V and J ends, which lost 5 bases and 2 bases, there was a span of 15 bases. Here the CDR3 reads CASSGGAASNYGYTF. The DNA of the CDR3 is TGTGCCAGCAGCGGGGGGGCAGCCTCGAACTATGGCTACACCTTC. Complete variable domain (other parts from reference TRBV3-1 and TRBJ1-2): DTAVSQTPKYLVTQMGNDKSIKCEQNLGHDTMYWYKQDSKKFLKIMFSYNNKELIINETVPNRFSPKSPDKAHLNLHINSLELGDSAVYFCASSGGAASNYGYTFGSGTRLTVV.

Written as DNA, the CDR3 is TGCGCCAGCAGCTTGGGAGGGGTCCGCGACTATGGCTACACCTTC. The encoded protein is CASSLGGVRDYGYTF. V and J are TRBV5-1 and TRBJ1-2, with D perhaps matching TRBD1 (5 bases). There are 15 residues in the CDR3. The germline CDR1 and CDR2 sequences are SGHRS and YFSETQ. Trimming removed 0 bases at V and 3 bases at J, with 12 bases between.

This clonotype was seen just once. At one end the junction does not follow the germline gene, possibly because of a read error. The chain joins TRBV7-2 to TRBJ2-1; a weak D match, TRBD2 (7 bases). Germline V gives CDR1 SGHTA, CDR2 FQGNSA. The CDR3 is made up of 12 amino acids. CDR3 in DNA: TGTGCCAGCGAGGGGCGGGGGCTTGAGCGGTTCTTC. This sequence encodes CASEGRGLERFF.

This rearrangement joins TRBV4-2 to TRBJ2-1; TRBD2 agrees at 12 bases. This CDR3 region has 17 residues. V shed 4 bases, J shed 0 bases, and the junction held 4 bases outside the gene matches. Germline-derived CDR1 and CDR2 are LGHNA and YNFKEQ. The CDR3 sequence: CASSLPTSGGSYNEQFF. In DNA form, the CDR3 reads TGTGCCAGCAGCCTACCGACTAGCGGGGGCTCCTACAATGAGCAGTTCTTC.

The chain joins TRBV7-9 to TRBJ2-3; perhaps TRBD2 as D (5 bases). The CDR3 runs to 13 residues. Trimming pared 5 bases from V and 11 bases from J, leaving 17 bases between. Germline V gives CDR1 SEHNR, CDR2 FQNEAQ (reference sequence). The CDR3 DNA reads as TGTGCCAGCAGCCCTAGACCCCTACGGGAGCAGTATTTT. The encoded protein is CASSPRPLREQYF.

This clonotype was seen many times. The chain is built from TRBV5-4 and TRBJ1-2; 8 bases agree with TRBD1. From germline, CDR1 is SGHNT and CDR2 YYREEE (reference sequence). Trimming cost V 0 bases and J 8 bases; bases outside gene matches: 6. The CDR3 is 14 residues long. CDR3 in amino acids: CASSLVGTGAGYTF. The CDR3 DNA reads TGTGCCAGCAGCTTGGTCGGGACAGGCGCGGGCTACACCTTC.

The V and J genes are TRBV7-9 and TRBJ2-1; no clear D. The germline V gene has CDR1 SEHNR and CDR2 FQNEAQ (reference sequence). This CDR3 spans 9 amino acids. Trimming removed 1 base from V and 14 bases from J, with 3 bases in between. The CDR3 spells CASSLGEFF. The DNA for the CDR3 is TGTGCCAGCAGCTTAGGGGAGTTCTTC.

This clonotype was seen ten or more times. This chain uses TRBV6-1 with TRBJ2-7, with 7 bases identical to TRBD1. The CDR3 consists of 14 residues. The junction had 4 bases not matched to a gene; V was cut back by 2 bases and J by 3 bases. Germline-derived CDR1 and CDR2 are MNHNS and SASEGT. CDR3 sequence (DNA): TGTGCCAGCAGTGAACTACAGGGGAGCTACGAGCAGTACTTC. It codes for CASSELQGSYEQYF.

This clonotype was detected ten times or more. CDR3 in DNA: TGTGCCAGCAGCTTGGCTCCTAGGAATGAGCAGTTCTTC. Translated: CASSLAPRNEQFF. The V and J genes are TRBV5-8 and TRBJ2-1; D gene uncertain. In germline, CDR1 is SGHTS, CDR2 YDEGEE. The V end lost 0 bases, the J end lost 7 bases, and 8 bases lay between the germline ends. The CDR3 runs to 13 residues.

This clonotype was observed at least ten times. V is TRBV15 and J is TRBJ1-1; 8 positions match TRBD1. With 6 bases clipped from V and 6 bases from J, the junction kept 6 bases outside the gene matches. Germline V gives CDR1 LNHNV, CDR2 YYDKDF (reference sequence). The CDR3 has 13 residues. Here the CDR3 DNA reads TGTGCCACCAGGGACCAGGGGGCCGCTGAAGCTTTCTTT. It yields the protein CATRDQGAAEAFF.

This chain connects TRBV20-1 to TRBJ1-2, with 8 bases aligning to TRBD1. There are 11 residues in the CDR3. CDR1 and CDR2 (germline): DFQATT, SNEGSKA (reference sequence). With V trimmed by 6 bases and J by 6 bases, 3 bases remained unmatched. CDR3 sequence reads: CSAEDRDGYTF. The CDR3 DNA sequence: TGCAGTGCGGAGGACAGGGATGGCTACACCTTC.

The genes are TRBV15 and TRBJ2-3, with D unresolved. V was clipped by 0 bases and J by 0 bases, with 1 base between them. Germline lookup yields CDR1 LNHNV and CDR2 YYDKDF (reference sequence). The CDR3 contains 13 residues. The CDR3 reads CATSRDSTDTQYF. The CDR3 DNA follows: TGTGCCACCAGCAGAGATAGCACAGATACGCAGTATTTT.

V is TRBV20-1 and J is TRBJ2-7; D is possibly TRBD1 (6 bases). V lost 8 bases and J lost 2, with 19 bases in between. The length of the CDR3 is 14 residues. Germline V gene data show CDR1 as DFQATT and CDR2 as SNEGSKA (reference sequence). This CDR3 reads CSSRQGRQTYEQYF. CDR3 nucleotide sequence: TGCAGTTCAAGGCAGGGGCGCCAGACCTACGAGCAGTACTTC.

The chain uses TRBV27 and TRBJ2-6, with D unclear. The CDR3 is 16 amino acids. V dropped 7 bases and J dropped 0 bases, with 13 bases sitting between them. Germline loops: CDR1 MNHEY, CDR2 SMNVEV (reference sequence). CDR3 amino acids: CASTKDGLSGANVLTF. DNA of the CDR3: TGTGCCAGCACCAAGGACGGGCTCTCTGGGGCCAACGTCCTGACTTTC. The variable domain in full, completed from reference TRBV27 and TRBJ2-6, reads EAQVTQNPRYLITVTGKKLTVTCSQNMNHEYMSWYRQDPGLGLRQIYYSMNVEVTDKGDVPEGYKVSRKEKRNFPLILESPSPNQTSLYFCASTKDGLSGANVLTFGAGSRLTVL.

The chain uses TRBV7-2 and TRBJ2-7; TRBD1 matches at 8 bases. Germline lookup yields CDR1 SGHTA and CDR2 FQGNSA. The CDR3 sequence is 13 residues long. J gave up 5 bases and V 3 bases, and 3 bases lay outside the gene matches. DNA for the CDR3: TGTGCCAGCAGCTTTCAGGGGGCGCACGAGCAGTACTTC. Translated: CASSFQGAHEQYF.

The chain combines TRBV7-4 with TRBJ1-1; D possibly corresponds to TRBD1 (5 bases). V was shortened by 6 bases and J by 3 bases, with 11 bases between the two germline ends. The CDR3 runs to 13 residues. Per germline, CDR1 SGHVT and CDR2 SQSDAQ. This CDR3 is CASRMGGYTEAFF. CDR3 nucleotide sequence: TGTGCCAGCAGGATGGGGGGGTACACTGAAGCTTTCTTT.